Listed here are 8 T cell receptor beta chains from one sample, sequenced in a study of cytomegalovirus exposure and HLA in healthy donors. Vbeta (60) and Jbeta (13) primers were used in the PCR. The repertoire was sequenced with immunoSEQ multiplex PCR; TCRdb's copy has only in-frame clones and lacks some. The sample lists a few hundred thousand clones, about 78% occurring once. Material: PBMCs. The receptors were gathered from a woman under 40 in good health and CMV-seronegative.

The CDR3 bases are TGTGCCAGCAGCAAGACAGGGGGCAGTGAAAAACTGTTTTTT. It codes for CASSKTGGSEKLFF. This sequence joins TRBV5-4 and TRBJ1-4, with 10 bases lining up with TRBD1. Germline trimming cut 4 bases from V and 7 bases from J; bases unmatched to any gene: 4. The V gene's germline CDR1 is SGHNT and CDR2 YYREEE (reference sequence). CDR3 length: 14 residues.

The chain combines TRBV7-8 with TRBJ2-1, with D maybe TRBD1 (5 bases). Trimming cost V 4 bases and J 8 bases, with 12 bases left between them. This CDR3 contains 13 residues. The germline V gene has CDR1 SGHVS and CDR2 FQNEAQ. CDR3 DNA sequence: TGTGCCAGCAGCTCGCAGCAGGGCGATGAGCAGTTCTTC. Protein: CASSSQQGDEQFF.

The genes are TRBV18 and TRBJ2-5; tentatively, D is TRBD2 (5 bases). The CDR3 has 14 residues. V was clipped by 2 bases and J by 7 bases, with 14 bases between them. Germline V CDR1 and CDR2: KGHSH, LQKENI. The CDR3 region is CASSPGPGSWTQYF. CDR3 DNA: TGTGCCAGCTCACCAGGACCGGGATCCTGGACCCAGTACTTC.

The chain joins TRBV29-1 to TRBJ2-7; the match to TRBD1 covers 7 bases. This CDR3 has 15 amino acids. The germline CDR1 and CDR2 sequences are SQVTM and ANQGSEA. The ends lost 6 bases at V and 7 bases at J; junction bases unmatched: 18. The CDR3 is CSVAWTGLSLIEQYF. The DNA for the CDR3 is TGCAGCGTCGCCTGGACAGGATTGAGTCTCATTGAGCAGTACTTC.

CDR3: CASSFLPPLFLSSPSGANVLTF. DNA for the CDR3: TGCGCCAGCAGCTTTCTCCCCCCCCTATTCCTGAGTTCGCCCTCTGGGGCCAACGTCCTGACTTTC. V gene TRBV5-1 combines with J gene TRBJ2-6; D ambiguous. The germline CDR1 and CDR2 sequences are SGHRS and YFSETQ. V lost 2 bases and J 0 bases, leaving 27 bases between the germline ends. This CDR3 contains 22 residues.

The CDR3 DNA reads as TGTGCCATCCACAGGGATACCGGGGAGCTGTTTTTT. Translation gives CAIHRDTGELFF. The chain employs TRBV10-3 and TRBJ2-2; possibly TRBD1 for D (6 bases). The V gene lost 8 bases and the J gene lost 5 bases, with 9 bases spanning the gap. The CDR3 contains 12 residues. Germline assignment: CDR1 ENHRY and CDR2 SYGVKD.

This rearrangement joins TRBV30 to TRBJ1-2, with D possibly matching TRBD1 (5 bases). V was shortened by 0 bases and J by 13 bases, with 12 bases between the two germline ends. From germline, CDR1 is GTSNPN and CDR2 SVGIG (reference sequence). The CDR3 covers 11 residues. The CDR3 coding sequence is TGTGCCTGGAGTGTGGCGGCAGGGTTCACCTTC. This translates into CAWSVAAGFTF.

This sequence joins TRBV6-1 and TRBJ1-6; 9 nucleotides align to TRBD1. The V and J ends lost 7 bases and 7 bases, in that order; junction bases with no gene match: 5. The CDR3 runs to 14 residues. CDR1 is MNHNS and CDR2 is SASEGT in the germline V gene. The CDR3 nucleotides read TGTGCCAGCATCCGGGGACAGGGAAATTCACCCCTCCACTTT. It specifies CASIRGQGNSPLHF.